The clone carrying this T cell receptor (beta chain) has just a few counts. The V gene end was trimmed by 4 bases and the J gene end by 5 bases; junction bases not matched to a gene: 1. CDR3 size: 13 residues. Germline V CDR1 and CDR2: LGHDT, YNNKEL (reference sequence). This specimen comes from a study of blood T cell repertoires in COVID-19. The authors' processing: Amplifying reference gene primers gave estimates of nucleated cell counts. Profiling relied on immunoSEQ multiplex PCR, and the TCRdb table lists in-frame clones only, not all of them. V, J and clone size derive from that table, while D and trimming were established from the DNA sequence. The profile shows 95,000 to 150,000 clones, around 85% of them singletons.

This chain joins TRBV3-1 (or the pseudogene TRBV3-2) and TRBJ1-1, with 10 bases fitting TRBD1. The sequence was collected from a man aged 55 to 69 with acute or convalescent COVID-19. The sequencing sample was made of peripheral blood. CDR3 DNA sequence: TGTGCCAGCAGCCGGGACAGGGGAACTGAAGCTTTCTTT. Translating it yields CASSRDRGTEAFF.